This T cell receptor beta chain originates from a study of early T cells in non-severe SARS-CoV-2 infection. Study context: With bulk RNA from unsorted whole blood as input, sequencing yielded unpaired chains.

Overall study results and limits: VDJdb matching favored anti-spike CD8 responses, missing private and CD4 specificities.

The TCR library protocol was used to attach unique molecular identifiers. These identifiers were attached to individual cDNA molecules. MiXCR was run by TCRdb on the 5' RACE reads, yielding one entry per CDR3 protein. Among some 96,000 distinct CDR3 sequences listed, more than 12% were seen once. The CDR3 has 13 residues. V was shortened by 6 bases and J by 6 bases, with 14 bases between the two germline ends. This clonotype turned up a few times. What it binds is not known. The J gene is TRBJ1-1, the V gene TRBV12-3 or TRBV12-4; TRBD1 is a possible D gene (6 bases). The sample consisted of whole blood. The clonotype comes from an adult who was a healthcare worker with PCR-confirmed SARS-CoV-2 infection or an uninfected control (not recorded which). The CDR3, as DNA: TGTGCCAGCAGCATTCCCGGGGGCGCTGAAGCTTTCTTT. Translated, it gives CASSIPGGAEAFF.